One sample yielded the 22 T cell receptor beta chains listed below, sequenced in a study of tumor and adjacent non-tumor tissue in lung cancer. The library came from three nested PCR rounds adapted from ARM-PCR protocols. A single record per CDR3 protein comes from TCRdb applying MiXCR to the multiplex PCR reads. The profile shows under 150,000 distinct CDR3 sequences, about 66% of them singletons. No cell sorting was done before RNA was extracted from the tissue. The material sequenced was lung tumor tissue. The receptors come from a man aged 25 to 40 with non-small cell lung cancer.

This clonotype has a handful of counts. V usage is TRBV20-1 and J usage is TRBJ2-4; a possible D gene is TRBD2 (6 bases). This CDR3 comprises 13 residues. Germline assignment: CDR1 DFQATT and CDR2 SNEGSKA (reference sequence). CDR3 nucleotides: TGCATTGGAGGGGTGCGAGCCAAAAACATTCAGTACTTC. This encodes CIGGVRAKNIQYF.

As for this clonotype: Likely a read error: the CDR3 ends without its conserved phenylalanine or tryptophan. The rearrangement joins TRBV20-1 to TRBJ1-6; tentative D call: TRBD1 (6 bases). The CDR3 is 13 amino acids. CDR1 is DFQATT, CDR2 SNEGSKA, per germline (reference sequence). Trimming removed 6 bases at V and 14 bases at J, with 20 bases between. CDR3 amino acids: CSALTGALKSLHL. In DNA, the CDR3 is TGCAGTGCGCTGACGGGGGCCCTTAAATCCCTCCACTTA.

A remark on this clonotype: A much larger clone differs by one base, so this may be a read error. CDR3 in DNA: TGCAGCGTTGTAGCAGGGCCCTGCGAGCAGTACTTC. Translating gives CSVVAGPCEQYF. The gene calls are TRBV29-1 and TRBJ2-7; D perhaps matches TRBD1 (5 bases). CDR3 size: 12 residues. V lost 4 bases and J 6 bases, leaving 13 bases between the germline ends. Germline loops: CDR1 SQVTM, CDR2 ANQGSEA.

The CDR3 DNA sequence: TGCGCCAGCAGGTCAGACAGGGGAGGGAACACTGAAGCTTTCTTT. Translating it yields CASRSDRGGNTEAFF. This chain joins TRBV10-2 and TRBJ1-1, with TRBD1 matching 8 bases. The germline V gene has CDR1 WSHSY and CDR2 SAAADI. CDR3 length: 15 amino acids. V shed 6 bases and J 1 base; nucleotides not matched to a gene: 7.

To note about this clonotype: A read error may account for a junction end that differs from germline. Written as DNA, the CDR3 is TGCGCTAGCAGTTTGGACGTCTTGGCCGAGGAGCTGTTTTTT. It is translated as CASSLDVLAEELFF. The chain couples TRBV5-1 to TRBJ2-2; D is undetermined. The CDR3 has 14 amino acids. CDR1 and CDR2 from the germline V gene are SGHRS and YFSETQ. Combining the CDR3 with reference TRBV5-1 and TRBJ2-2 gives the whole variable domain KAGVTQTPRYLIKTRGQQVTLSCSPISGHRSVSWYQQTPGQGLQFLFEYFSETQRNKGNFPGRFSGRQFSNSRSEMNVSTLELGDSALYLCASSLDVLAEELFFGEGSRLTVL.

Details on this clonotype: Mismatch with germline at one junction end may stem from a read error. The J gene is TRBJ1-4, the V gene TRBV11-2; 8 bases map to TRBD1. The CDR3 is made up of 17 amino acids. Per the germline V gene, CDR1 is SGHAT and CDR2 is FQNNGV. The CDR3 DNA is TGTCCCAGCAGCCAGGGACAGGTCTCTGCAACTAATGAAAAACTGTTTTTT. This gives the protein CPSSQGQVSATNEKLFF.

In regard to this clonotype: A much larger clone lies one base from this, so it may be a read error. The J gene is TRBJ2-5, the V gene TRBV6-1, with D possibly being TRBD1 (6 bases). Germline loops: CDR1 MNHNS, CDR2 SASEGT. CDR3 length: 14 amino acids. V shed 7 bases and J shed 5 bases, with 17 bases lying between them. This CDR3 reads CASNARQDLETQYF. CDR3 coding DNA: TGTGCCAGCAATGCTCGACAGGATCTGGAGACCCAGTACTTC.

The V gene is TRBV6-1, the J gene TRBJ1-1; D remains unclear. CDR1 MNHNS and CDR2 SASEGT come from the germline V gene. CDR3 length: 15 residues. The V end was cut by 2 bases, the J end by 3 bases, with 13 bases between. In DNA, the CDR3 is TGTGCCAGCAGTGAATTACTCACGGGCGACACTGAAGCTTTCTTT. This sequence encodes CASSELLTGDTEAFF.

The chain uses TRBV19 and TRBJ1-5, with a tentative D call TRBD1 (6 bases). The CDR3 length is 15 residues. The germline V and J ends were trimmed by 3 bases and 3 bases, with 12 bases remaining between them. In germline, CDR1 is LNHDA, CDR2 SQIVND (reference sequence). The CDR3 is CASSIGGAHNQPQHF. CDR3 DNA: TGTGCCAGTAGTATTGGGGGGGCGCACAATCAGCCCCAGCATTTT.

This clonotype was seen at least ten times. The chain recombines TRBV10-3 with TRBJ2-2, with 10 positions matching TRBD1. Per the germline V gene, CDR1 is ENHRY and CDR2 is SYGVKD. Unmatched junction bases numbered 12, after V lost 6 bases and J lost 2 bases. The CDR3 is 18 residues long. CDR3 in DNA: TGTGCCATCAGGAGGCGGGGACAGGGGACCGCCAACACCGGGGAGCTGTTTTTT. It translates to CAIRRRGQGTANTGELFF.

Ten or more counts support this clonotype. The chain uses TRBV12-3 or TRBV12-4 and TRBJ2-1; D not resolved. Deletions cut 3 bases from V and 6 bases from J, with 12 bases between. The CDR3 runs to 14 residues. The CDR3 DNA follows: TGTGCCAGCAGTTTCTCAGGAATAAGCAATGAGCAGTTCTTC. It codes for CASSFSGISNEQFF.

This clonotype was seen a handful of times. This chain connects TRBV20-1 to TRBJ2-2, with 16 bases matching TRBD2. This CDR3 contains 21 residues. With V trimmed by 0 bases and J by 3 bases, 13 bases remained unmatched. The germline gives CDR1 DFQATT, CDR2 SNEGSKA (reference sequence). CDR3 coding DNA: TGCAGTGCTAGAGAATCCCAGGGGACTAGCGGGGGGGCAGGTGACACCGGGGAGCTGTTTTTT. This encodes CSARESQGTSGGAGDTGELFF.

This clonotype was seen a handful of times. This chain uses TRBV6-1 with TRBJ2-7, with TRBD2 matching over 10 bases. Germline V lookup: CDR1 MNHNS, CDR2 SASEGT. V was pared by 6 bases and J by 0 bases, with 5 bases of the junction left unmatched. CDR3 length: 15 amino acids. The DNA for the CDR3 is TGTGCCAGCAGGGATCTAGCGGGAGACTCCTACGAGCAGTACTTC. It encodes CASRDLAGDSYEQYF.

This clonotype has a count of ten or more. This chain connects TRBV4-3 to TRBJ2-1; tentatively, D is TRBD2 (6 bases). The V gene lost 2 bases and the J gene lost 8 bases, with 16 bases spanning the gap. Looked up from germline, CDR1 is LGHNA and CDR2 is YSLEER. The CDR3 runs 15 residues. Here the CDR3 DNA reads TGCGCCAGCAGCCAAAGAATTGGGACTGCCCATGAGCAGTTCTTC. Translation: CASSQRIGTAHEQFF.

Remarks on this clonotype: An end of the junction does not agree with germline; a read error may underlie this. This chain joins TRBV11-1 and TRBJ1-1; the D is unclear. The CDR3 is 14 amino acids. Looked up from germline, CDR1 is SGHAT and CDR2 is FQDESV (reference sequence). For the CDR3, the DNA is TGTGCCAGTAGCTGGGCAGTTGTGAACACTGAAGCTTTCTTT. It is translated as CASSWAVVNTEAFF.

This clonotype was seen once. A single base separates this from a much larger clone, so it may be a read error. In DNA form, the CDR3 reads TGTGCCAGCACCTTGACAGAAAGAGGAGATACGCATTATTTT. This translates into CASTLTERGDTHYF. The chain combines TRBV6-2 or TRBV6-3 with TRBJ2-3; D is perhaps TRBD1 (5 bases). Germline-derived CDR1 and CDR2 are MNHEY and SVGEGT. The CDR3 totals 14 residues.

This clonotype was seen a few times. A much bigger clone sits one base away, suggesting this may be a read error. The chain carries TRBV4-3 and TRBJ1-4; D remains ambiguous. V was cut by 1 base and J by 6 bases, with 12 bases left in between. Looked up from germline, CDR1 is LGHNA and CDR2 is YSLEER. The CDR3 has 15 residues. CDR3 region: CASSQGVSSDEKLFF. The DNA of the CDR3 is TGCGCCAGCAGCCAAGGCGTGTCTTCTGATGAAAAACTGTTTTTT.

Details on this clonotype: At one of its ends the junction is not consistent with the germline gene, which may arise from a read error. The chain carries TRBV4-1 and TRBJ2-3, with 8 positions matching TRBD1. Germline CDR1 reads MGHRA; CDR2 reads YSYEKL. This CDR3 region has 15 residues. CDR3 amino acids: CASSQTGVRTDRQYF. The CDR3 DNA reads TGCGCCAGCAGCCAGACAGGGGTGAGGACAGATAGGCAGTATTTT.

As DNA, the CDR3 is TGCAGCGTTGGACAGGTGAATCAGCTCCAGTATTTT. Translating it yields CSVGQVNQLQYF. The chain links TRBV29-1 to TRBJ1-5, with TRBD1 as a possible D gene (6 bases). Judging by the DNA end, TRBJ2-3 fits better; the J call may be wrong. The germline gives CDR1 SQVTM, CDR2 ANQGSEA. The CDR3 has 12 amino acids.

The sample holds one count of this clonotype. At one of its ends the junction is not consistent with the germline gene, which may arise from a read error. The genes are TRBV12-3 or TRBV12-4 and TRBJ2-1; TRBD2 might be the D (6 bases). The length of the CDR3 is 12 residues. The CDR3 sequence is CASRKLAREQFF. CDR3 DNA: TGTGCCAGCAGAAAACTAGCCAGGGAGCAATTCTTC.

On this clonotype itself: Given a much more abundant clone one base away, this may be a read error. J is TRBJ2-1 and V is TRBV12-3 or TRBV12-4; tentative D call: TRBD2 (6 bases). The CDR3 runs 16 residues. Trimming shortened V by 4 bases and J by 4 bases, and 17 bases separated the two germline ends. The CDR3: CASSSEWGGAYNEQFF. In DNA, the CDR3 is TGTGCCAGCAGTTCCGAGTGGGGCGGGGCTTACAATGAGCAGTTCTTC.

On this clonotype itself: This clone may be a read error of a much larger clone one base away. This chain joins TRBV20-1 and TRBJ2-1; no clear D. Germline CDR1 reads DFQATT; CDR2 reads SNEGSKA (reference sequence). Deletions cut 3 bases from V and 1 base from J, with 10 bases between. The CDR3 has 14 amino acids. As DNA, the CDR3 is TGCAGTGCTAGGACGTGGTTGTCCTACAATGAGCAGTTCTTC. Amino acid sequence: CSARTWLSYNEQFF.